This is a list of T cell receptor beta chains from one sample in a study of PD-1 blockade in classical Hodgkin lymphoma. Method: immunoSEQ multiplex PCR; TCRdb's copy keeps in-frame clones and lacks some. The sample includes some 150,000 clones, less than 80% of them seen just once. The sample consisted of peripheral blood mononuclear cells (PBMCs), taken before the second cycle of nivolumab. The receptors derive from a human donor with classical Hodgkin lymphoma. Both conserved end residues are part of each CDR3. The D gene is left open where the match is weak. Rows may omit the clone size; those that give it use once, few, many or a size class.

v_gene	abundance	d_gene	j_gene	CDR3nt	CDR3aa
TRBV10-3	NA	TRBD2	TRBJ2-5	TGTGCCATCAGTCACCAGCGGGAGGAGACCCAGTACTTC	CAISHQREETQYF
TRBV6-5	NA	NA	TRBJ2-7	TGTGCCAGCAGTACCAGGGGGGGCTCCCCCTACGAGCAGTACTTC	CASSTRGGSPYEQYF
TRBV6-5	few	TRBD2	TRBJ2-2	TGTGCCAGCAGCCGGGGACTAGCGGGGACCGGGGAGCTGTTTTTT	CASSRGLAGTGELFF
TRBV7-8	NA	NA	TRBJ2-7	TGTGCCAGCAGCTTGGGAACCGACGGAGTATACGAGCAGTACTTC	CASSLGTDGVYEQYF
TRBV10-3	few	NA	TRBJ1-1	TGTGCCATCAGTGAGGCAGGCATTGACACTGAAGCTTTCTTT	CAISEAGIDTEAFF
TRBV7-9	NA	TRBD1	TRBJ2-3	TGTGCCAGCAGCTTTTTGGGACAGGGTAATCCAGATACGCAGTATTTT	CASSFLGQGNPDTQYF
TRBV19	NA	NA	TRBJ2-5	TGTGCCAGTAGTATAGATGCGGGCCAAGAGACCCAGTACTTC	CASSIDAGQETQYF
TRBV7-9	NA	NA	TRBJ2-5	TGTGCCAGCAGCCCTCTTCCCTTCGAGGGCGAGGCCCAGTACTTC	CASSPLPFEGEAQYF
TRBV7-3	few	TRBD2	TRBJ2-3	TGTGCCAGCAGTCCTACCGGGACTAGCCTCCCGCAAGTCTCGTTT	CASSPTGTSLPQVSF
TRBV5-6	NA	TRBD1	TRBJ1-6	TGTGCCAGCAACCTGGTTGGCCAGGGGGATTCACCCCTCCACTTT	CASNLVGQGDSPLHF
TRBV7-9	NA	TRBD2	TRBJ2-5	TGTGCCAGCAGCTTAGGGCTAGCGGGAGCTAGTGAGACCCAGTACTTC	CASSLGLAGASETQYF
TRBV6-5	NA	TRBD2	TRBJ2-3	TGTGCCAGCAGTTACGCACTAGCGGGAACAGATACGCAGTATTTT	CASSYALAGTDTQYF
TRBV6-5	NA	NA	TRBJ1-2	TGTGCCAGCAGCGCAGGATTCAACTATGGCTACACCTTC	CASSAGFNYGYTF
TRBV6-6	NA	TRBD1	TRBJ1-2	TGTGCCGGCAGTTACTCGAACAGGGGGTTGTATGGCTACACCTTC	CAGSYSNRGLYGYTF
TRBV6-5	NA	TRBD1	TRBJ1-4	TGTGCCAGCAGTTACTCCGGGACAGGGGTAAAACTGTTTTTT	CASSYSGTGVKLFF
TRBV7-3	NA	NA	TRBJ2-1	TGTGCCAGCAGCACAGCCCGTCAGGGCAATGAGCAGTTCTTC	CASSTARQGNEQFF
TRBV18	NA	NA	TRBJ2-7	TGTGCCAGCTCCCCGGTAGGTGACGAGCAGTACTTC	CASSPVGDEQYF
TRBV2	NA	NA	TRBJ2-5	TGTGCCAGCAGTTGGGACCGGTGGGAGACCCAGTACTTC	CASSWDRWETQYF
TRBV28	once	NA	TRBJ1-5	TGTGCCAGCAGTATGAATGGGTATGGCAATCAGCCCCAGCATTTT	CASSMNGYGNQPQHF
TRBV5-6	NA	NA	TRBJ2-7	TGTGCCAGCAGCTTGTGGACTGTCAACTCCTACGAGCAGTACTTC	CASSLWTVNSYEQYF
TRBV5-1	NA	NA	TRBJ2-5	TGCGCCAGCAGCTTGGCAGGAAGGTACCAAGAGACCCAGTACTTC	CASSLAGRYQETQYF
TRBV6-6	NA	TRBD1	TRBJ1-1	TGTGCCAGCAGTTTTCCCCCGGACAGGGGGCTAACTGAAGCTTTCTTT	CASSFPPDRGLTEAFF
TRBV6-1	NA	NA	TRBJ1-2	TGTGCCAGCAGCTATATTGATGGCTACACCTTC	CASSYIDGYTF
TRBV28	NA	NA	TRBJ1-1	TGTGCCAGCGGTACCCATATGAACACTGAAGCTTTCTTT	CASGTHMNTEAFF
TRBV6-5	NA	TRBD1	TRBJ1-2	TGTGCCAGCAGTTTGGGACAGTACTATGGCTACACCTTC	CASSLGQYYGYTF
TRBV6-5	few	NA	TRBJ2-7	TGTGCCAGCAGTCCCCGCCCTGACCACGAGCAGTACTTC	CASSPRPDHEQYF
TRBV10-3	few	NA	TRBJ2-1	TGTGCCATCAGTGAGTCGATAGTGGGTGTAGGGGGCAATGAGCAGTTCTTC	CAISESIVGVGGNEQFF
TRBV11-3	NA	NA	TRBJ2-7	TGTGCCAGCAGCTCGAGGACCCGTTCAGGGTGGCTCTACGAGCAGTACTTC	CASSSRTRSGWLYEQYF
TRBV7-8	NA	TRBD2	TRBJ2-7	TGTGCCAGCAGCTTAGGACTAGCGGGAGGCTACGAGCAGTACTTC	CASSLGLAGGYEQYF
TRBV27	NA	NA	TRBJ2-7	TGTGCCAGCAGTCCCGCCCCCTCCTACGAGCAGTACTTC	CASSPAPSYEQYF
TRBV18	NA	TRBD2	TRBJ2-1	TGTGCCAGCTCACCATTTCTAGCGGGAGAGGGTGAGCAGTTCTTC	CASSPFLAGEGEQFF
TRBV10-3	NA	NA	TRBJ2-2	TGTGCCATCAGTGAATCACAGAGCACCGGGGAGCTGTTTTTT	CAISESQSTGELFF
TRBV19	NA	NA	TRBJ2-1	TGTGCCAGTAGCCTCCCCCACGGAGGGGGGCCTAACAATGAGCAGTTCTTC	CASSLPHGGGPNNEQFF
TRBV19	NA	TRBD1	TRBJ2-6	TGTGCCAGTAGTGTCTCCGGGACAGGGGTATATGGGGCCAACGTCCTGACTTTC	CASSVSGTGVYGANVLTF
TRBV7-9	NA	TRBD1	TRBJ2-3	TGTGCCAGCAGCTCCCCCGGGACAGGGTACACAGATACGCAGTATTTT	CASSSPGTGYTDTQYF
TRBV27	NA	TRBD1	TRBJ2-3	TGTGCCAGCGCCCGCTTGGACAGGGTCATTTCAGATACGCAGTATTTT	CASARLDRVISDTQYF
TRBV11-2	NA	TRBD2	TRBJ2-4	TGTGCCAGCAGCTTAGGAGGCGGGAGGGCGGACATTCAGTACTTC	CASSLGGGRADIQYF
TRBV18	NA	TRBD1	TRBJ2-3	TGTGCCAGCTCGCAACCGGGACAGGCAAGCACAGATACGCAGTATTTT	CASSQPGQASTDTQYF
TRBV18	NA	NA	TRBJ1-1	TGTGCCAGCTCACCAGAACTGGGTGGCACTGAAGCTTTCTTT	CASSPELGGTEAFF
TRBV9	NA	NA	TRBJ2-2	TGTGCCAGCAGCGTGCTCAGAACCGGGGAGCTGTTTTTT	CASSVLRTGELFF
TRBV7-3	NA	NA	TRBJ2-7	TGTGCCAGCAGCTTACAATCGTGGTCCTACGAGCAGTACTTC	CASSLQSWSYEQYF
TRBV19	NA	NA	TRBJ2-7	TGTGCCAGTAGTAACCGGGACGGTGCCTACGAGCAGTACTTC	CASSNRDGAYEQYF
TRBV7-8	NA	NA	TRBJ1-5	TGTGCCAGCAGCCTCGGACAGAATCAGCCCCAGCATTTT	CASSLGQNQPQHF
TRBV18	NA	NA	TRBJ2-2	TGTGCCAGCTCGTCAGACTTGACCACCGGGGAGCTGTTTTTT	CASSSDLTTGELFF
TRBV10-3	NA	TRBD1	TRBJ1-6	TGTGCCATCAGTGAGAGGGGGACAGAAGATTCACCCCTCCACTTT	CAISERGTEDSPLHF
TRBV4-3	once	NA	TRBJ2-3	TGCGCCAGCAGCCAAGAATGGGATCTTGCAGATACGCAGTATTTT	CASSQEWDLADTQYF
TRBV19	NA	TRBD1	TRBJ2-1	TGTGCCAGTAAGGGGGACAGGGCTTACAATGAGCAGTTCTTC	CASKGDRAYNEQFF
TRBV5-4	NA	TRBD2	TRBJ2-7	TGTGCCAGCAGCGCAACGACTAGCGGGAGTTACGAGCAGTACTTC	CASSATTSGSYEQYF
TRBV5-8	NA	NA	TRBJ2-1	TGTGCCACCGCCAATGAGCAGTTCTTC	CATANEQFF
TRBV7-2	NA	TRBD2	TRBJ2-7	TGTGCCAGCAGCACTCCTAGCGGGGTCTGGGGGGAGCAGTACTTC	CASSTPSGVWGEQYF
TRBV2	medium-sized	TRBD1	TRBJ2-7	TGTGCCAGCAAGGAAAGTACAGGGGGCCCCTCAGAGCAGTACTTC	CASKESTGGPSEQYF
TRBV2	NA	NA	TRBJ2-3	TGTGCCAGCAGTGAAGCGCTTCCCGCTGGAGATACGCAGTATTTT	CASSEALPAGDTQYF
TRBV7-7	few	TRBD2	TRBJ2-3	TGTGCCAGCAGCGCCGGACTAGCGGGAGTAACAGATACGCAGTATTTT	CASSAGLAGVTDTQYF